A selection of T cell receptor beta chains follows, all from one sample in a study of shared clonotypes between healthy human individuals. Only in-frame clones appear in the TCRdb table, and some are missing; sequencing was by immunoSEQ multiplex PCR. The data hold approximately 2,300,000 clones, with roughly 90% observed a single time. The sample taken for sequencing was naive CD4+ T cells from PBMCs. Source of these receptors: a young man in good health. Some clones in this sample may be carry-over from other donors' samples. CDR3s leave out the opening cysteine and the closing phenylalanine or tryptophan. A D gene is named only where the DNA matches it firmly.

j_call v_call d_call cdr3_aa
TRBJ1-2 TRBV25-1 . ASSGSGGDIGYT
TRBJ1-2 TRBV30 . ACKASLGGSAGYT
TRBJ1-1 TRBV7-8 . ASSLGYRAPEAF
TRBJ2-7 TRBV15 . ATSRAKTQAYEQY
TRBJ2-1 TRBV7-2 TRBD1 ASSSTGTVFNEQF
TRBJ2-7 TRBV6-1 . ASSEERGYEQY
TRBJ1-3 TRBV18 . ASLGSPVSGNTIY
TRBJ1-1 TRBV11-3 TRBD1 ASSSGGNTEAF
TRBJ2-7 TRBV7-9 TRBD2 ASSLVAGEGLQY
TRBJ1-1 TRBV7-3 TRBD1 ASSETGTGAVGTEAF
TRBJ1-1 TRBV18 TRBD1 ASSPQGPGTEAF
TRBJ2-7 TRBV5-5 TRBD2 ASSSGTSGSYEQY
TRBJ2-7 TRBV28 . ASRGFREQY
TRBJ2-7 TRBV18 . ASSPLLGTPDEQY
TRBJ2-1 TRBV28 TRBD2 ASSRGVTSGSSYNEQF
TRBJ2-3 TRBV19 . ASSIAPTTDTQY
TRBJ2-5 TRBV7-9 . ASSLVGAETQY
TRBJ1-1 TRBV14 . ASQKDMNTEAF
TRBJ1-2 TRBV18 . ASSPGQANYGYT
TRBJ2-1 TRBV4-1 . ASSQTHRGLVYNEQF